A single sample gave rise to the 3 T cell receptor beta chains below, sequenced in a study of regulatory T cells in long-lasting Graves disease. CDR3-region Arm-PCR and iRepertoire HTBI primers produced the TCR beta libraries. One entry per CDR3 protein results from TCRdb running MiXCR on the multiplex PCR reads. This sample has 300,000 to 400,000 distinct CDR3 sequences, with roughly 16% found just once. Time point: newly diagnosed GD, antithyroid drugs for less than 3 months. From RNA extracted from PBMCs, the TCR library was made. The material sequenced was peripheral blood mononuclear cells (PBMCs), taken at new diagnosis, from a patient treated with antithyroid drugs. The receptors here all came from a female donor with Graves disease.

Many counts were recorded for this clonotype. The DNA of the CDR3 is TGTGCCAGCAGTTACGTTGGGACAGGGTTGGATCAGCCCCAGCATTTT. It is translated as CASSYVGTGLDQPQHF. The chain combines TRBV6-5 with TRBJ1-5, with 9 bases identical to TRBD1. V shed 2 bases and J 5 bases; nucleotides not matched to a gene: 7. CDR3 size: 16 residues. The germline V gene encodes CDR1 MNHEY and CDR2 SVGAGI.

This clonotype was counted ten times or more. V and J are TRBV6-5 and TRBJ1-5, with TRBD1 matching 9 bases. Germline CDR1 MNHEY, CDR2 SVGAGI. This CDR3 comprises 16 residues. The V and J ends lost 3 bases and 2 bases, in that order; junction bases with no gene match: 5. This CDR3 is CASSYLRQGGNQPQHF. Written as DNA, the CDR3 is TGTGCCAGCAGTTATCTTCGACAGGGGGGCAATCAGCCCCAGCATTTT.

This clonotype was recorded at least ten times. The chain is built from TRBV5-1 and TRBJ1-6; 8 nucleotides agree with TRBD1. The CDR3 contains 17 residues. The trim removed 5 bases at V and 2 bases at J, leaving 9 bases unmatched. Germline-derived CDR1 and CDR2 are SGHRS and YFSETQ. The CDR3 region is CASRYGQGDTYNSPLHF. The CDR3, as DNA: TGCGCCAGCAGATATGGACAGGGTGATACCTATAATTCACCCCTCCACTTT.